The rows below give T cell receptor beta chains drawn from one sample of a study of cytomegalovirus exposure and HLA in healthy donors. The protocol was immunoSEQ multiplex PCR, while the TCRdb copy is restricted to in-frame clones and leaves out a portion. Of 250,000 to 350,000 clones in the sample, around two thirds were seen once. The sequenced sample was PBMCs. The receptors stem from a female donor in good health and CMV-seronegative. Each CDR3 is given with its conserved first and last residue. D genes are given only for firm matches. For some rows the clone size is stated as once, few or many, or as a class when expanded; others skip it.

J | V | size | length | D | CDR3 | DNA
TRBJ1-1 | TRBV2 | few | 13 | . | CASSKQGNTEAFF | TGTGCCAGCAGTAAACAGGGGAACACTGAAGCTTTCTTT
TRBJ1-1 | TRBV6-5 | . | 14 | . | CASSYTEMNTEAFF | TGTGCCAGCAGTTACACAGAGATGAACACTGAAGCTTTCTTT
TRBJ2-2 | TRBV11-2 | . | 16 | TRBD2 | CASSFGLAGRFGELFF | TGTGCCAGCAGCTTTGGACTAGCGGGACGCTTCGGGGAGCTGTTTTTT
TRBJ2-5 | TRBV5-1 | once | 16 | TRBD2 | CASGAATSGRKETQYF | TGCGCCAGCGGAGCTGCGACTAGCGGGAGAAAAGAGACCCAGTACTTC
TRBJ2-1 | TRBV27 | . | 15 | TRBD2 | CASSLSQLAGDEQFF | TGTGCCAGCAGTTTATCCCAACTAGCGGGAGACGAGCAGTTCTTC
TRBJ2-3 | TRBV9 | few | 13 | . | CASSVGGSGAQYF | TGTGCCAGCAGCGTTGGAGGGAGTGGCGCGCAGTATTTT
TRBJ2-7 | TRBV25-1 | . | 16 | . | CASSETGLLGTYEQYF | TGTGCCAGCAGTGAGACAGGACTCCTGGGAACTTACGAGCAGTACTTC
TRBJ2-2 | TRBV7-2 | . | 13 | . | CASSGRGTGELFF | TGTGCCAGCAGCGGAAGAGGGACCGGGGAGCTGTTTTTT
TRBJ1-6 | TRBV6-1 | . | 17 | TRBD1 | CASSEGTGRTYNSPLHF | TGTGCCAGCAGTGAGGGGACAGGGAGGACCTATAATTCACCCCTCCACTTT
TRBJ1-3 | TRBV5-6 | . | 13 | . | CASSLTSGNTIYF | TGTGCCAGCAGCTTGACATCAGGAAACACCATATATTTT
TRBJ1-3 | TRBV5-4 | few | 14 | . | CASSLFRGGNTIYF | TGTGCCAGCAGCCTGTTCAGGGGAGGAAACACCATATATTTT
TRBJ2-3 | TRBV4-1 | . | 16 | . | CASSQEGVTSTDTQYF | TGCGCCAGCAGCCAAGAGGGTGTGACTAGCACAGATACGCAGTATTTT
TRBJ2-7 | TRBV7-8 | . | 12 | TRBD2 | CASSLDSGGQYF | TGTGCCAGCAGCTTAGATTCGGGGGGGCAGTACTTC
TRBJ2-2 | TRBV7-9 | . | 14 | TRBD2 | CASRFLAGAGELFF | TGTGCCAGCCGGTTTCTTGCGGGAGCCGGGGAGCTGTTTTTT
TRBJ2-1 | TRBV9 | . | 15 | . | CASSVSGLSYNEQFF | TGTGCCAGCAGCGTTTCTGGACTTAGCTACAATGAGCAGTTCTTC
TRBJ2-1 | TRBV5-4 | . | 14 | . | CASSLRSGYNEQFF | TGTGCCAGCAGCTTGCGGAGCGGGTACAATGAGCAGTTCTTC
TRBJ2-7 | TRBV27 | . | 14 | . | CASSFGSGAGEQYF | TGTGCCAGCAGTTTTGGTAGTGGGGCTGGCGAGCAGTACTTC
TRBJ2-7 | TRBV5-6 | . | 15 | TRBD1 | CASSLWDRESYEQYF | TGTGCCAGCAGCTTGTGGGACAGGGAATCCTACGAGCAGTACTTC
TRBJ1-2 | TRBV6-5 | . | 12 | . | CASSYSNYGYTF | TGTGCCAGCAGTTATTCGAACTATGGCTACACCTTC
TRBJ2-2 | TRBV7-8 | . | 19 | TRBD2 | CASSLVGRLAGENTGELFF | TGTGCCAGCAGCTTAGTAGGGAGACTAGCGGGAGAGAACACCGGGGAGCTGTTTTTT
TRBJ2-2 | TRBV6-5 | . | 16 | TRBD1 | CASSYIWTGATGELFF | TGTGCCAGCAGTTACATCTGGACAGGGGCGACCGGGGAGCTGTTTTTT
TRBJ2-7 | TRBV6-6 | . | 15 | TRBD2 | CASSLLAGVSYEQYF | TGTGCCAGCAGCTTACTAGCGGGAGTTTCCTACGAGCAGTACTTC
TRBJ2-3 | TRBV2 | . | 11 | . | CASRRADTQYF | TGTGCCAGCCGTCGAGCAGATACGCAGTATTTT
TRBJ1-5 | TRBV6-6 | . | 14 | . | CASSYSRNNQPQHF | TGTGCCAGCAGTTACTCGCGGAACAATCAGCCCCAGCATTTT
TRBJ1-1 | TRBV7-2 | . | 14 | . | CASSFGQVNTEAFF | TGTGCCAGCAGCTTTGGCCAAGTGAACACTGAAGCTTTCTTT
TRBJ1-2 | TRBV19 | . | 12 | . | CASSPRQYGYTF | TGTGCCAGTAGTCCACGACAGTATGGCTACACCTTC
TRBJ2-7 | TRBV9 | . | 14 | TRBD2 | CASSVGGGAYEQYF | TGTGCCAGCAGCGTAGGGGGAGGGGCCTACGAGCAGTACTTC
TRBJ2-1 | TRBV7-9 | . | 15 | . | CSSSPSQGSLDEQFF | TGTTCCAGCAGCCCCTCTCAGGGGAGTCTGGATGAGCAGTTCTTC
TRBJ2-7 | TRBV29-1 | . | 12 | . | CSVGSSGYEQYF | TGCAGCGTTGGAAGTAGCGGCTACGAGCAGTACTTC
TRBJ1-2 | TRBV2 | . | 14 | TRBD1 | CASSGQGLRYGYTF | TGTGCCAGCAGTGGACAGGGTTTACGCTATGGCTACACCTTC
TRBJ1-1 | TRBV5-6 | . | 15 | . | CASRHLQGSGAEAFF | TGTGCCAGCAGGCACCTACAGGGTAGCGGGGCTGAAGCTTTCTTT
TRBJ2-7 | TRBV5-1 | . | 14 | TRBD2 | CASSLVSLAGEQYF | TGCGCCAGCAGCTTGGTTTCTCTAGCGGGGGAGCAGTACTTC
TRBJ1-5 | TRBV19 | few | 13 | TRBD1 | CASTGEAVQPQHF | TGTGCCAGCACAGGGGAGGCGGTTCAGCCCCAGCATTTT
TRBJ2-7 | TRBV30 | . | 14 | TRBD1 | CAWSGTGKTYEQYF | TGTGCCTGGTCCGGGACAGGAAAGACCTACGAGCAGTACTTC
TRBJ2-1 | TRBV29-1 | . | 18 | TRBD2 | CSVGGTSGTEGIYNEQFF | TGCAGCGTTGGAGGGACTAGCGGGACTGAGGGTATATACAATGAGCAGTTCTTC
TRBJ2-7 | TRBV7-9 | . | 19 | TRBD1 | CSSSLPPGQGAFNAYEQYF | TGTTCCAGCAGCCTGCCGCCGGGACAGGGGGCCTTTAACGCCTACGAGCAGTACTTC
TRBJ2-5 | TRBV5-1 | . | 13 | . | CASNLQGEQTQYF | TGCGCCAGCAACTTACAGGGCGAACAGACCCAGTACTTC
TRBJ1-2 | TRBV29-1 | . | 13 | . | CSVVQAGAYGYTF | TGCAGCGTTGTTCAAGCAGGGGCCTATGGCTACACCTTC
TRBJ1-2 | TRBV27 | . | 15 | TRBD1 | CASSLQGQDPYGYTF | TGTGCCAGCAGTTTGCAGGGACAGGATCCATATGGCTACACCTTC
TRBJ2-3 | TRBV11-2 | . | 15 | . | CASSPRGGLTDTQYF | TGTGCCAGCAGCCCCCGGGGTGGCCTAACAGATACGCAGTATTTT
TRBJ2-5 | TRBV6-5 | . | 16 | TRBD2 | CASSYSLAGGPGTQYF | TGTGCCAGCAGTTACTCCCTAGCGGGAGGCCCAGGGACCCAGTACTTC
TRBJ2-6 | TRBV9 | once | 16 | . | CASSEKRNSGANVLTF | TGTGCCAGCAGCGAGAAGAGAAACTCTGGGGCCAACGTCCTGACTTTC
TRBJ2-3 | TRBV5-4 | . | 16 | TRBD1 | CASSPGTGGRTDTQYF | TGTGCCAGCAGTCCTGGGACAGGGGGGCGGACAGATACGCAGTATTTT
TRBJ2-7 | TRBV27 | few | 13 | TRBD1 | CASSSGQGYEQYF | TGTGCCAGCAGTTCCGGACAGGGCTACGAGCAGTACTTC
TRBJ1-3 | TRBV28 | . | 14 | . | CASQYRALGNTIYF | TGTGCCAGCCAATACAGGGCCCTTGGAAACACCATATATTTT